The clone carrying this T cell receptor beta chain was counted a single time. Study processing details: By means of reference gene primer amplification, nucleated cell counts were estimated. The assay was immunoSEQ multiplex PCR, and TCRdb's table has in-frame clones only and misses some. The V and J calls and clone size come from that table; D and trimming were worked out from the DNA. The table has roughly 340,000 clones, 89% seen once. J lost 4 bases, V lost 3 bases, and 7 bases had no gene match. Germline-derived CDR1 and CDR2 are SEHNR and FQNEAQ (reference sequence). The CDR3 spans 16 residues. The source of the sample is a study of blood T cell repertoires in COVID-19.

Input material: peripheral blood. The chain carries TRBV7-9 and TRBJ2-3, with 10 bases lining up with TRBD2. This clonotype was sampled from a woman aged 25 to 39 with COVID-19, enrolled during active disease. The chain's CDR3 is CASSFGSSGGSDTQYF. The DNA for the CDR3 is TGTGCCAGCAGCTTTGGTTCTAGCGGGGGCTCAGATACGCAGTATTTT.